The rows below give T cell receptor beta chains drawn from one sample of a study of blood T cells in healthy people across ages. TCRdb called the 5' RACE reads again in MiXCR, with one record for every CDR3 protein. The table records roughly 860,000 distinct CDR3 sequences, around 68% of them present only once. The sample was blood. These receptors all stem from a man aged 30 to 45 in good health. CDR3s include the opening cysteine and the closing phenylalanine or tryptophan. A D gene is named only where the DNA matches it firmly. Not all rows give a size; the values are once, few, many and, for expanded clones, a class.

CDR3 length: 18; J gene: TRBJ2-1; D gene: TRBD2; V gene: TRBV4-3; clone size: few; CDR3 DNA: TGCGCCAGCAGCCAAGAAAGTGCAGCGGGGGCCCCTGAGGGTGAGCAGTTCTTC; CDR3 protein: CASSQESAAGAPEGEQFF
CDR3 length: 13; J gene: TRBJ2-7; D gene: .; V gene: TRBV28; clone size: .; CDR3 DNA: TGTGCCAGCAAAAGTCAAGAAATCTACGAGCAGTACTTC; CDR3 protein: CASKSQEIYEQYF
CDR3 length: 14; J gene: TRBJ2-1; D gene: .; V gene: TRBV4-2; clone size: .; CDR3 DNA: TGTGCCAGCAGCCTGGGAATAAGAGACAATGAGCAGTTCTTC; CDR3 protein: CASSLGIRDNEQFF
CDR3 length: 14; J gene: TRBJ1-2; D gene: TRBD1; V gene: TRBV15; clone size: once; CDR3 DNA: TGTGCCACCAGCAGAGACAGGGGGATCAGTGGCTACACCTTC; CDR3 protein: CATSRDRGISGYTF
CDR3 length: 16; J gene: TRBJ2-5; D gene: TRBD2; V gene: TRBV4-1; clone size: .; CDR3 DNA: TGCGCCAGCAGCCCCCCGTCCCAGCGGGGTCGTAAGACCCAGTACTTC; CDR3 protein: CASSPPSQRGRKTQYF
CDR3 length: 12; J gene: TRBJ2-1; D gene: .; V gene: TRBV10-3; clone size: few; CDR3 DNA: TGTGCCATCGGCCTTGGGGACAATGAGCAGTTCTTC; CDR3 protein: CAIGLGDNEQFF
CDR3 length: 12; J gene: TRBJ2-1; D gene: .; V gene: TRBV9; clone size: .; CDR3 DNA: TGTGTCCCGCCTTACAGGATTAATGAGCAGTTCTTC; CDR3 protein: CVPPYRINEQFF
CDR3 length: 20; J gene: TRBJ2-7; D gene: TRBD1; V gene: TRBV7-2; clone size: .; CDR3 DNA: TGTGCCAGCAGCTTCGGACAGGGCGGTTTCTCCACTGGAATTCACTACGAGCAGTACTTC; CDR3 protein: CASSFGQGGFSTGIHYEQYF
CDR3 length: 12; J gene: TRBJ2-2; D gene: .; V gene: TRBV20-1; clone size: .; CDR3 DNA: TGCAGTACCCCCGTCGACACCGGGGAGCTGTTTTTT; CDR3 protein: CSTPVDTGELFF
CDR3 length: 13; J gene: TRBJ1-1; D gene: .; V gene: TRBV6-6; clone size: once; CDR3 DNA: TGTGCCAGCAGTTACGAGACAGGCGTTGAAGCTTTCTTT; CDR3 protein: CASSYETGVEAFF
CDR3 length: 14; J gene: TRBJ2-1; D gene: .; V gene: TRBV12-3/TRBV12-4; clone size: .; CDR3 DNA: TGTGCCGGCAGTTTTCCCGCTGGAGGTGGTGAGCAGTTCTTC; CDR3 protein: CAGSFPAGGGEQFF
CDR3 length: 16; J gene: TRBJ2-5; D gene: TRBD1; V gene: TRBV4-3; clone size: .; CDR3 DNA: TGCGCCAGCAGCCAAGGGGCGACAGGGGGTACAGAGACCCAGTACTTC; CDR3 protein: CASSQGATGGTETQYF
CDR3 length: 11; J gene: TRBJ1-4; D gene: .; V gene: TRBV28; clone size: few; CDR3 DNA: TGTGCCAGCAGTTTAGAGGAAAAACTGTTTTTT; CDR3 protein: CASSLEEKLFF
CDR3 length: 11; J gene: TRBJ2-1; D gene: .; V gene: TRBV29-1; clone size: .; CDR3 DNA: TGCAGCGTTCTCCCGCTCAATGAGCAGTTCTTC; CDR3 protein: CSVLPLNEQFF
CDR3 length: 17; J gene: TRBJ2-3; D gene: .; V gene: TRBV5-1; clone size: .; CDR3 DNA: TGCGCCAGCAGCTTGGAGCATGGGGGGGCCGGAACAGATACGCAGTATTTT; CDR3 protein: CASSLEHGGAGTDTQYF
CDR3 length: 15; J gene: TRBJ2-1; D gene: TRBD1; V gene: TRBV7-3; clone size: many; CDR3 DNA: TGTGCCAGCAGTTTGTCAGGGGGCTCCTACAATGAGCAGTTCTTC; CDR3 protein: CASSLSGGSYNEQFF
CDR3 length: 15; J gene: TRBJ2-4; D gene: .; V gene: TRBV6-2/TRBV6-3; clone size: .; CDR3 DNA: TGTGCCAGCAGTTCCCGGGAGTCCTACAAAAACATTCAGTACTTC; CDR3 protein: CASSSRESYKNIQYF
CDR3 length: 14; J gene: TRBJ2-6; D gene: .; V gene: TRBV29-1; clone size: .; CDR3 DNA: TGCAGCGTTGATGAGGGAGCTGGGGCCAACGTCCTGACTTTC; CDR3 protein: CSVDEGAGANVLTF
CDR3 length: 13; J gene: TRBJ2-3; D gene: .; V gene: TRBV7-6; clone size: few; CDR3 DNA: TGTGCCAGCAGCTGGGGCCGGTCCGATACGCAGTATTTT; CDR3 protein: CASSWGRSDTQYF
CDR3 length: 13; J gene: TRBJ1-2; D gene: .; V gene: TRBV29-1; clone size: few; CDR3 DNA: TGCAGCTCTGGGGAGGGTGAATCCTATGGCTACACCTTC; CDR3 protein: CSSGEGESYGYTF
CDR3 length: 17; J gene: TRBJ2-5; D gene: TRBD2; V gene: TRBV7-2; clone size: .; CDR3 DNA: TGTGCCAGCAGCTTTTTAATTAGCGGGGGACCCCAAGAGACCCAGTACTTC; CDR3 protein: CASSFLISGGPQETQYF
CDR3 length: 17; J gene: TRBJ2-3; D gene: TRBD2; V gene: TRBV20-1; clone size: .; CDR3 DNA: TGCAGTGCTAGGGGTGCCTTAGCGGGGGCGCCCCCCGATACGCAGTATTTT; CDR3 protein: CSARGALAGAPPDTQYF
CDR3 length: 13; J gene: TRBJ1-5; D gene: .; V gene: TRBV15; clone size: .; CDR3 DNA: TGTGCCACCAGCAGAGGTGTTTTTCAGCCCCAGCATTTT; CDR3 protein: CATSRGVFQPQHF
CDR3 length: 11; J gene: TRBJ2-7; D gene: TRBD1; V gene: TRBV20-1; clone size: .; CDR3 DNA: TGCAGTGCCCCGACAGGGTACGAGCAGTACTTC; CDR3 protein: CSAPTGYEQYF
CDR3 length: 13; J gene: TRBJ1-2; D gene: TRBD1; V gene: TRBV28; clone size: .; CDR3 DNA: TGTGCCACCCACAGGGGATCGAACTATGACTACACCTTC; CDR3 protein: CATHRGSNYDYTF
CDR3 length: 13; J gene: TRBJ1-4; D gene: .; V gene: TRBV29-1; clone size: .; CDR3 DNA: TGCAGCGTCTGGGTTATTGGGTATGAAAAACTGTTTTTT; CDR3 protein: CSVWVIGYEKLFF
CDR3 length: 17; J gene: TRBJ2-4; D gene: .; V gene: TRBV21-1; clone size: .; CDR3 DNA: TGTGCCAGCTTCGAGAGGGGGGCCGTAGACGCCAAAAACATTCAGTACTTC; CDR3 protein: CASFERGAVDAKNIQYF
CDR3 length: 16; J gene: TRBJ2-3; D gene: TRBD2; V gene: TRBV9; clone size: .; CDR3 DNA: TGTGCCAGCAGCGATTTACAGCGGGGTCCCTTGGATACGCAGTATTTT; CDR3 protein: CASSDLQRGPLDTQYF
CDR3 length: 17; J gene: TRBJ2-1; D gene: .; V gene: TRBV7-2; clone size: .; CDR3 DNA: TGTGCCAGCAGCTTAATTGGTGGAGGAATTTCCTACAATGAGCAGTTCTTC; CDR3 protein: CASSLIGGGISYNEQFF
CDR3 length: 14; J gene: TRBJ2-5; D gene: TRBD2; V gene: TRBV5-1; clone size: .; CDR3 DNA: TGCGCCAGCAGCTCGGGACTAGACAGAGAGACCCAGTACTTC; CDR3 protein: CASSSGLDRETQYF
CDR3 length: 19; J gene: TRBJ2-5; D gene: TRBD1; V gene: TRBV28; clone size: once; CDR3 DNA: TGTGCCAGCAGTTTATCGCGCCAAAATCCGGACAGGGGGCGCGGGACCCAGTACTTC; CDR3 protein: CASSLSRQNPDRGRGTQYF
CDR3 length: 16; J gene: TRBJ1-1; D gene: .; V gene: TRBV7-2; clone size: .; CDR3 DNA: TGTGCCAGCAGCTTGGTCCAGGGGTCTATTCAGACTGAAGCTTTCTTT; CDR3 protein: CASSLVQGSIQTEAFF
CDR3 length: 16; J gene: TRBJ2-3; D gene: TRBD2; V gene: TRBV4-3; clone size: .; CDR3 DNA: TGCGCCAGCAGCCAAGGCACTAGCGGGGCCGAGGGTACGCAGTATTTT; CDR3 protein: CASSQGTSGAEGTQYF
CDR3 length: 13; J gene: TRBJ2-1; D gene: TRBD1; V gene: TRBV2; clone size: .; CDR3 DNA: TGTGCCAGCAGTGAGAGTTACGGGACAGGGTCGTTCTTC; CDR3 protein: CASSESYGTGSFF
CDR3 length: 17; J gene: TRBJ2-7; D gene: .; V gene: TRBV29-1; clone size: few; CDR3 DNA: TGCAGCGTTGAAGGGGCTCTCGCGGGAAGAAATTCCTACGAGCAGTACTTC; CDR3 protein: CSVEGALAGRNSYEQYF
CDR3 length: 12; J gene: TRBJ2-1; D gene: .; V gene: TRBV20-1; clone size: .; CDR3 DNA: TGCAGTGCCCCTGGCGTCTGGTCTGAGCAGTTCTTC; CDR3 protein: CSAPGVWSEQFF
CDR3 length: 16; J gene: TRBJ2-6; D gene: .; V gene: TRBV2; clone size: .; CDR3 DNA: TGTGCCAGCAAATCCTTAGACGTGTCTGGGGCCAACGTCCTGACTTTC; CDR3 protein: CASKSLDVSGANVLTF
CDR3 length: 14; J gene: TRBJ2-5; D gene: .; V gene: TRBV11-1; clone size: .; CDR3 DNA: TGTGCCAGCAGCTCGGACCCGAGACGGGAGACCCAGTACTTC; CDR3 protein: CASSSDPRRETQYF
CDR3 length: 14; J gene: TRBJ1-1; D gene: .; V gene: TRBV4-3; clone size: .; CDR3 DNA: TGCGCCAGCAGCCAAGAAAGGGGAGGCACTGAAGCTTTCTTT; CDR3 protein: CASSQERGGTEAFF
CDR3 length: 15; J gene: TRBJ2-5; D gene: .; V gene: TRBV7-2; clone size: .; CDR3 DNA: TGTGCCAGCAGCTCGGCCTACGGGAACCAAGAGACCCAGTACTTC; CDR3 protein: CASSSAYGNQETQYF
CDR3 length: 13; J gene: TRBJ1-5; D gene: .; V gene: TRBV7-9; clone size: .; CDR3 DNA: TGTGCCAGCAGTATAAGCGGCTCTCAGCCCCAGCATTTT; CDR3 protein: CASSISGSQPQHF
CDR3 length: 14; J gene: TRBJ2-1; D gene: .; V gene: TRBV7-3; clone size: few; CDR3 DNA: TGTGCCAGCAGCTTAATCGGATCGGACAATGAGCAGTTCTTC; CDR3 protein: CASSLIGSDNEQFF
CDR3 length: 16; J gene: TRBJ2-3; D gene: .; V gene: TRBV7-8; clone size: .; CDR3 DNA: TGTGCCAGCAGCTTAGGGCTGGGGTTCAGCACAGATACGCAGTATTTT; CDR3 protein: CASSLGLGFSTDTQYF
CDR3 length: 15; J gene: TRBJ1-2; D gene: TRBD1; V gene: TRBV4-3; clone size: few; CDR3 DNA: TGCGCCAGCAGCCAAGTCCGGACAGGGGCGGGTGGCTACACCTTC; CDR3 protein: CASSQVRTGAGGYTF
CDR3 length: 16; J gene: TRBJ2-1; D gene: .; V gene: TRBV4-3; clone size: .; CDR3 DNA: TGCGCCAGCAGCGACCCCGAAAGGGGCCTTTACAATGAGCAGTTCTTC; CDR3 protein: CASSDPERGLYNEQFF
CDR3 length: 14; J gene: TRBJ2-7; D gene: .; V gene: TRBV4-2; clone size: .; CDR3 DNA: TGTGCCAGCAGCCAAGATTGGGCAGTCGTCGAGCAGTACTTC; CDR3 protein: CASSQDWAVVEQYF
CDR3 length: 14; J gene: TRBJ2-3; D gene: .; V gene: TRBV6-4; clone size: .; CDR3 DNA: TGTGCCAGCAGTTTTAGACCCGGCGCAGATACGCAGTATTTT; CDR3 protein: CASSFRPGADTQYF
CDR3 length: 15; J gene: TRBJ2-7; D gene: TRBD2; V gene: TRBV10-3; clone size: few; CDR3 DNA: TGTGCCATCAACCCCGGGGGGGCGAGGGGCTACGAGCAGTACTTC; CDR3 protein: CAINPGGARGYEQYF